This T cell receptor beta chain comes out of a study of OX40 agonist ivuxolimab in advanced cancers. Whole-study context: Every 2 weeks, patients got intravenous ivuxolimab at one of six dose levels (0.01-10 mg/kg). Partial responses, seen in three patients, involved one hepatocellular carcinoma and two cutaneous melanomas.

A remark on this clone: Its antigen remains unknown.

General study results and limits: Partial responders dosed at 0.1-3.0 mg/kg displayed clonal expansion ranking among the lowest. With doses of 0.1 to 3.0 mg/kg, CD4+ and CD8+ blood T cells had undergone clonal expansion by week 6.

The protocol was immunoSEQ multiplex PCR, while the TCRdb copy is restricted to in-frame clones and leaves out a portion. The repertoire holds tens of thousands of clones, with approximately 93% as singletons. The CDR3 spans 18 residues. Trimming cost V 4 bases and J 3 bases; bases outside gene matches: 11. Germline lookup yields CDR1 SEHNR and CDR2 FQNEAQ (reference sequence). The sequence was obtained from an adult with an advanced solid tumor such as melanoma, head and neck, liver or kidney cancer. Sample: CD4+ or CD8+ T cells sorted from blood, taken in a trial of the OX40 agonist ivuxolimab. The V call is TRBV7-9, the J call TRBJ2-3; TRBD2 aligns across 12 bases. CDR3 sequence: CASSSSGRASFSTDTQYF. CDR3 DNA: TGTGCCAGCAGCTCTAGCGGGAGGGCCAGTTTTAGTACAGATACGCAGTATTTT.